Listed here is a single T cell receptor (beta chain). The entry originates in a study of control samples from healthy donors and cancer patients. CDR1 is MNHEY, CDR2 SVGEGT, per germline. The CDR3 runs to 15 residues. The germline V and J ends were trimmed by 0 bases and 3 bases, with 12 bases remaining between them. Here immunoSEQ multiplex PCR was the method, and the copy in TCRdb shows in-frame clones only, minus some. This sample has 70,000 to 90,000 clones, with roughly 90% found just once. Sequencing used PBMCs. The source is a woman aged 55-70 years with head and neck cancer. J is TRBJ2-7 and V is TRBV6-2 or TRBV6-3; D is unresolved. DNA of the CDR3: TGTGCCAGCAGTTACTCGACGCGGAGCGACTACGAGCAGTACTTC. It yields the protein CASSYSTRSDYEQYF.